This T cell receptor beta chain was recorded in a study of circulating tumor DNA in untreated peripheral T-cell lymphoma (dated by TCRdb to 2020 to 2023). Broad study findings and their caveats: Tumor-specific clonotypes were identified in roughly 75% of patients, from roughly 86% of baseline tissues and roughly 65% of baseline serum samples.

Library preparation employed the immunoSEQ multiplex PCR assay. TCRdb limited this immuneACCESS table to in-frame rearrangements with V and J called. A share of clones is missing; checked studies link under half to unresolved V genes, and the rest is unexplained. The sample table records about 2,400 clones; around 82% of these occur just once. 25% to 35% of the sample is held by the ten biggest clonotypes. To identify tumor-specific TCR clonotypes, tumor tissue taken at baseline, before any treatment, was sequenced. The study used next-generation sequencing of T-cell receptor sequences to monitor peripheral T-cell lymphoma patients receiving frontline treatment on a trial. About this clone: The clone's antigen remains unknown. Per-base quality was not reported, and no clone a single base away is much larger than it.

From its cysteine to its phenylalanine, the CDR3 spans 16 amino acids. Only the CDR3 region is kept as DNA, spanning 48 bases read in frame from base 1. Deletion took 5 bases off V and 7 bases off J, with a span of 18 bases between the germline ends. Based on the germline V gene, the CDR1 and CDR2 sequences are MDHEN and SYDVKM. This receptor was obtained from a human donor with peripheral T-cell lymphoma. The V gene is TRBV28 and the J gene is TRBJ1-6; tentative D gene TRBD1, with 5 bases matching. The sequenced sample consisted of tumor tissue. The DNA is as follows: TGTGCCAGCAGTCAGGGACTCCGGGATCTCAATTCACCCCTCCACTTT. It is translated as CASSQGLRDLNSPLHF.